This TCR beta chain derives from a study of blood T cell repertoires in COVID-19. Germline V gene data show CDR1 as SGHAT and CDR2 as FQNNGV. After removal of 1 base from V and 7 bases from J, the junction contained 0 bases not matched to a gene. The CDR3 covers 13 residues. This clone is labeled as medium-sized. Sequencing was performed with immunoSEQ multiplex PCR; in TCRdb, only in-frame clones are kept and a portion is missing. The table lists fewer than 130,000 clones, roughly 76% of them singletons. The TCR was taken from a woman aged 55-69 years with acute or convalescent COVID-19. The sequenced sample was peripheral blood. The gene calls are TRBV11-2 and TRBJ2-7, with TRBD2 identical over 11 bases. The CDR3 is CASSLGTSGEQYF. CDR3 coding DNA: TGTGCCAGCAGCTTAGGGACTAGCGGGGAGCAGTACTTC.